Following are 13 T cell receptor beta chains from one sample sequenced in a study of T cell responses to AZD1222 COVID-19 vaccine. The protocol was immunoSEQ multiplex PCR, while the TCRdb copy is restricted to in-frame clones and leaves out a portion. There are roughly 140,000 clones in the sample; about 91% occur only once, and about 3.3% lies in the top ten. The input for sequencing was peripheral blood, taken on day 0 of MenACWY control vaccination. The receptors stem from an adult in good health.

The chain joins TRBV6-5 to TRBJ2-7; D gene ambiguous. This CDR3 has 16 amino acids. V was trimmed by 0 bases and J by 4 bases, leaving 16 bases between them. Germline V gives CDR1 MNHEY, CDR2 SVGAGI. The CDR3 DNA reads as TGTGCCAGCAGTTACTCGTTACCAGTAAGGTCTTACGAGCAGTACTTC. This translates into CASSYSLPVRSYEQYF.

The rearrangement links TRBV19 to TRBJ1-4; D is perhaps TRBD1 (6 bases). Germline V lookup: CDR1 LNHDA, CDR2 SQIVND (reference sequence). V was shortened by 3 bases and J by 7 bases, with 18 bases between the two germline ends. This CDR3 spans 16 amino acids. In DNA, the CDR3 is TGTGCCAGTAGTATCCCTTCGACAGGAAGGTTTGAAAAACTGTTTTTT. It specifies CASSIPSTGRFEKLFF. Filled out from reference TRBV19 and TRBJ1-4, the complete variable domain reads DGGITQSPKYLFRKEGQNVTLSCEQNLNHDAMYWYRQDPGQGLRLIYYSQIVNDFQKGDIAEGYSVSREKKESFPLTVTSAQKNPTAFYLCASSIPSTGRFEKLFFGSGTQLSVL.

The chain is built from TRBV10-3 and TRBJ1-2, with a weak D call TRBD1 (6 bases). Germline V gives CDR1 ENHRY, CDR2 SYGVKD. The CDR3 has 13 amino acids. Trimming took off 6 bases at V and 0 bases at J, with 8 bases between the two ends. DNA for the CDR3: TGTGCCATCAGGGGGGCTTCTAACTATGGCTACACCTTC. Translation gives CAIRGASNYGYTF.

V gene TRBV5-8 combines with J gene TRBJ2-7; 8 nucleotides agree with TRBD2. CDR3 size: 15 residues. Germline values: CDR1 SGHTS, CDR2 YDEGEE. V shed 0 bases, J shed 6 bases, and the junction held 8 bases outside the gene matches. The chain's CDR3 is CASSLVTAGVREQYF. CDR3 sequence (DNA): TGTGCCAGCAGCTTGGTTACAGCGGGAGTGCGCGAGCAGTACTTC.

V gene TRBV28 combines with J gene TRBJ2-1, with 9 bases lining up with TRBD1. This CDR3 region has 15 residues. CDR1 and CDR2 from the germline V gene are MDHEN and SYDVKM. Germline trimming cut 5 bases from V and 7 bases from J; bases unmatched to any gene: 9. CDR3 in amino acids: CASSVLGQGGNEQFF. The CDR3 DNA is TGTGCCAGCAGTGTTTTGGGACAGGGAGGTAATGAGCAGTTCTTC.

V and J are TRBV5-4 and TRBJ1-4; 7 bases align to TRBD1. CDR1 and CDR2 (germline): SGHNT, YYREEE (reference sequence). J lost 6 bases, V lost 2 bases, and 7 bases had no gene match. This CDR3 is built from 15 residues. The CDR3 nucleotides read TGTGCCAGCAGCTTACGGGCGCAGGGGGATGAAAAACTGTTTTTT. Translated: CASSLRAQGDEKLFF.

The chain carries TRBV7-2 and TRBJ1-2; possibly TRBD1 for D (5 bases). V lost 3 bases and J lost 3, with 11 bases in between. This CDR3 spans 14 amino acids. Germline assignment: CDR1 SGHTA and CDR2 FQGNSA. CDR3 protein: CASSFGTSYYGYTF. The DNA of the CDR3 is TGTGCCAGCAGCTTTGGGACCTCCTACTATGGCTACACCTTC.

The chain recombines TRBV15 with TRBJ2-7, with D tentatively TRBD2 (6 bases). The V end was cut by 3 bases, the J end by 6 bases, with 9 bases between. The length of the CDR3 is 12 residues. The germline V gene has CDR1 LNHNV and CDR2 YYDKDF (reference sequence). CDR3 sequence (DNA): TGTGCCACCAGCAGGGGGACTTCCGAGCAGTACTTC. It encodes CATSRGTSEQYF.

For the CDR3, the DNA is TGTGCCAGCAGTCAGTCAGAAAATTCACCCCTCCACTTT. Its translation is CASSQSENSPLHF. The genes are TRBV5-4 and TRBJ1-6, with D unclear. Germline CDR1 reads SGHNT; CDR2 reads YYREEE (reference sequence). The CDR3 loop spans 13 amino acids. Trimming stripped 5 bases from V and 7 bases from J, with 10 bases between.

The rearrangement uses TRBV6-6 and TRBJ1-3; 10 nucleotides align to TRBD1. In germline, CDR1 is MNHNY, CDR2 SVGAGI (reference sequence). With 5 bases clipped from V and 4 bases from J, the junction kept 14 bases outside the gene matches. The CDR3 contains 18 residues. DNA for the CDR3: TGTGCCAGCAGTCAGACAGGGGGCGTTAGGGGAGGGGGAAACACCATATATTTT. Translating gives CASSQTGGVRGGGNTIYF.

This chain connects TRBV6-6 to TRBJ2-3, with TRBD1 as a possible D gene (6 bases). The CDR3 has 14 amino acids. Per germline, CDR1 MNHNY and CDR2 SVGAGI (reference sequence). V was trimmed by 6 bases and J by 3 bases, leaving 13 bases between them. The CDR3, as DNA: TGTGCCAGCAGGGCAGAGGACAGTACAGATACGCAGTATTTT. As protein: CASRAEDSTDTQYF.

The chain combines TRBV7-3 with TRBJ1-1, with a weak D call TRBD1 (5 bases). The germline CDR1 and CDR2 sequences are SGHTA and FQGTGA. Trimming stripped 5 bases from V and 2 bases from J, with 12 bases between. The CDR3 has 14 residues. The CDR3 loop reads CASSPSGGNTEAFF. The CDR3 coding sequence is TGTGCCAGCAGCCCCAGCGGGGGTAACACTGAAGCTTTCTTT.

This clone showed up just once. CDR3 in DNA: TGTGCCAGCAGCACCGGACAGCCCTACACTGAAGCTTTCTTT. Translated: CASSTGQPYTEAFF. This chain links TRBV5-8 with TRBJ1-1; a weak D match, TRBD1 (6 bases). Germline assignment: CDR1 SGHTS and CDR2 YDEGEE. The CDR3 loop spans 14 amino acids. Trimming left V 4 bases short and J 3 bases short, with 13 bases between. The whole variable domain, filled in from reference TRBV5-8 and TRBJ1-1, reads EAGVTQSPTHLIKTRGQQATLRCSPISGHTSVYWYQQALGLGLQFLLWYDEGEERNRGNFPPRFSGRQFPNYSSELNVNALELEDSALYLCASSTGQPYTEAFFGQGTRLTVV.